What follows is one T cell receptor beta chain and its context. The target antigen is unknown. Ipilimumab-mediated CTLA-4 blockade plus focal radiation was given to patients having chemo-refractory metastatic non-small-cell lung cancer. The data are from a study of radiotherapy plus CTLA-4 blockade in lung cancer. Study-wide background: Of the patients, about 18% showed objective responses and roughly 31% attained disease control. Study-wide findings and caveats: The best predictor of response was reported to be early blood T cell clone dynamics, with interferon-beta.

J was trimmed by 3 bases and V by 4 bases; bases with no gene match: 12. The CDR3 has 17 residues. CDR1 is SGHRS, CDR2 YFSETQ, per germline. Repertoires were generated with immunoSEQ multiplex PCR, while TCRdb's copy carries only in-frame clones and drops some. The profile covers approximately 45,000 clones, with approximately 62% appearing a single time and around a sixth taken by the ten largest. This TCR was sampled from a human donor with non-small cell lung cancer who had a partial response to radiotherapy plus ipilimumab. The chain carries TRBV5-1 and TRBJ2-7, with 11 positions matching TRBD1. This sample comprised peripheral blood, obtained from a patient treated with radiotherapy plus ipilimumab. This CDR3 reads CASSTQGGTGGIYEQYF. The CDR3 DNA is TGCGCCAGCAGCACCCAAGGCGGGACAGGGGGGATCTACGAGCAGTACTTC.